This T cell receptor (beta chain) originates from a study of blood T cell repertoires in COVID-19. Profiling relied on immunoSEQ multiplex PCR, and the TCRdb table lists in-frame clones only, not all of them. The sample has about 220,000 clones, roughly 85% seen once. The CDR3 sequence is 11 residues long. CDR1 is SGHTS and CDR2 is YDEGEE in the germline V gene. The germline V and J ends were trimmed by 4 bases and 4 bases, with 5 bases remaining between them. Material for sequencing was peripheral blood. This receptor was taken from a man aged 25 to 40 who had recovered from COVID-19. The genes are TRBV5-8 and TRBJ1-1, with no clear D. The CDR3 DNA is TGTGCCAGCAGCGCTAGCACTGAAGCTTTCTTT. This sequence encodes CASSASTEAFF.